This T cell receptor beta chain came from a study of identical twins. The study, taken as a whole, reports: Models underestimated out-of-frame TCR alpha sharing in monozygotic twins.

This clonotype was recorded a few times. What it recognizes is unknown. This CDR3 spans 12 amino acids. Trimming removed 3 bases at V and 8 bases at J, with 10 bases between. TCRdb independently ran MiXCR on the 5' RACE reads; one entry per CDR3 protein. In the table there are approximately 680,000 distinct CDR3 sequences, under 8.5% of which are singletons. This same sample was also part of a study on yellow fever vaccine responses in identical twins.

The chain joins TRBV12-3 or TRBV12-4 to TRBJ1-2; D not resolved. Sequencing input: PBMCs. This TCR came from a woman under 30 in good health. CDR3 nucleotide sequence: TGTGCCAGCAGTTTGGCGAGGACCGGCTACACCTTC. This encodes CASSLARTGYTF.